This TCR beta chain was captured by sequencing in a study of blood T cell repertoires in COVID-19. As for the study in general: From T cells, B-cell-depleted T cells, or PBMCs came the material, which was cDNA or gDNA.

Clones were sequenced by immunoSEQ multiplex PCR, and TCRdb holds only the in-frame ones, with some missing. The sample consists of some 150,000 clones, about 87% of them appearing once. The CDR3 totals 14 residues. Between the trimmed V and J ends, which lost 4 bases and 2 bases, there was a span of 13 bases. The germline V gene has CDR1 SGHNT and CDR2 YYREEE (reference sequence). This chain joins TRBV5-4 and TRBJ2-7; no firm D call. The sequencing sample was made of peripheral blood. The source of this sequence is a middle-aged woman with acute or convalescent COVID-19. For the CDR3, the DNA is TGTGCCAGCAGCCCCTCCCTTGGCCCCTACGAGCAGTACTTC. This translates into CASSPSLGPYEQYF.